Below, 14 T cell receptor beta chains from the same sample are listed, as sequenced in a study of vaccination effects on CD4 cells after COVID-19. Their antigens are not known. The protocol was immunoSEQ multiplex PCR, while the TCRdb copy is restricted to in-frame clones and leaves out a portion. The sample includes about 38,000 clones, around 68% of them seen just once. Sequencing in the ViraFEST assay came after antigen-specific CD4+ T cells had been expanded with viral peptide pools, which were used to stimulate PBMC. CD4+ T cells were isolated after around 10 days of culture. Nucleocapsid antibodies stayed negative before and after vaccination, showing no earlier SARS-CoV-2 infection. Sequencing used CD4+ T cells from PBMCs cultured with SARS-CoV-2 spike peptides, obtained before COVID-19 vaccination. The receptors were gathered from a human donor who received a COVID-19 vaccine.

The chain employs TRBV23-1 and TRBJ2-7; D not certain. TRBV23-1 is an ORF, and what it does is uncertain. Trimming shortened V by 4 bases and J by 0 bases, and 10 bases separated the two germline ends. CDR3 length: 14 residues. The CDR3, as DNA: TGCGCCAGCAGTCGAGTACCAGTCTCCTACGAGCAGTACTTC. Protein product: CASSRVPVSYEQYF.

This chain joins TRBV19 and TRBJ2-3; D is unclear. In germline, CDR1 is LNHDA, CDR2 SQIVND (reference sequence). This CDR3 has 12 amino acids. Trimming pared 5 bases from V and 4 bases from J, leaving 7 bases between. The CDR3 loop is CASSATADTQYF. The CDR3, as DNA: TGTGCCAGTAGTGCTACGGCAGATACGCAGTATTTT.

This chain connects TRBV5-8 to TRBJ2-5, with a tentative D call TRBD2 (5 bases). Trimming pared 3 bases from V and 2 bases from J, leaving 14 bases between. The CDR3 loop spans 15 amino acids. Germline V gene data show CDR1 as SGHTS and CDR2 as YDEGEE. CDR3 sequence (DNA): TGTGCCAGCAGCTCGGACTGGGGAAAACAAGAGACCCAGTACTTC. Its protein is CASSSDWGKQETQYF.

The gene calls are TRBV19 and TRBJ1-5; 8 positions agree with TRBD1. CDR1 and CDR2 from the germline V gene are LNHDA and SQIVND (reference sequence). V was clipped by 3 bases and J by 6 bases; unmatched bases: 10. This CDR3 comprises 16 residues. The CDR3 reads CASSIQGANYGQPQHF. The CDR3 DNA follows: TGTGCCAGTAGTATCCAGGGGGCGAATTACGGTCAGCCCCAGCATTTT. Using reference TRBV19 and TRBJ1-5 for the parts outside the CDR3, the full variable domain is DGGITQSPKYLFRKEGQNVTLSCEQNLNHDAMYWYRQDPGQGLRLIYYSQIVNDFQKGDIAEGYSVSREKKESFPLTVTSAQKNPTAFYLCASSIQGANYGQPQHFGDGTRLSIL.

V usage is TRBV12-3 or TRBV12-4 and J usage is TRBJ2-7, with 8 bases identical to TRBD2. The CDR3 extends over 13 amino acids. The V segment lost 5 bases and the J segment 7 bases; nucleotides outside the gene matches: 7. Here the CDR3 DNA reads TGTGCCAGCAGTCTCGGGACTAGTGGAGAGCAGTACTTC. This codes for CASSLGTSGEQYF.

This clone occurred a few times. The chain combines TRBV25-1 with TRBJ1-1; perhaps TRBD1 as D (5 bases). V lost 5 bases and J lost 11, with 18 bases in between. The CDR3 extends over 13 amino acids. Germline CDR1 and CDR2: MGHDK and SYGVNS. CDR3 nucleotide sequence: TGTGCCAGCAGTAATTACCCAGGGACTGGGGCTTTCTTT. Its translation is CASSNYPGTGAFF.

The V gene is TRBV5-1, the J gene TRBJ2-1, with TRBD2 identical over 13 bases. The ends lost 6 bases at V and 5 bases at J; junction bases unmatched: 2. The CDR3 sequence is 14 residues long. Per germline, CDR1 SGHRS and CDR2 YFSETQ. The CDR3 spells CASKLAGGHNEQFF. The CDR3 coding sequence is TGCGCCAGCAAACTAGCGGGAGGGCACAATGAGCAGTTCTTC.

The chain employs TRBV19 and TRBJ2-4; the D is unclear. In germline, CDR1 is LNHDA, CDR2 SQIVND (reference sequence). The CDR3 consists of 13 residues. V lost 6 bases to trimming and J lost 3 bases, with 9 bases between them. The CDR3 protein is CASSLPFKNIQYF. The CDR3 bases are TGTGCCAGTAGCCTCCCTTTCAAAAACATTCAGTACTTC.

The chain uses TRBV5-6 and TRBJ2-7; TRBD1 matches at 7 bases. Germline CDR1 and CDR2: SGHDT and YYEEEE. This CDR3 region has 15 residues. V trimming: 5 bases; J trimming: 1 base; junction bases outside the gene matches: 9. The CDR3 here is CASSQWTGRSYEQYF. The CDR3 region has the DNA TGTGCCAGCAGTCAATGGACAGGTAGATCCTACGAGCAGTACTTC.

The chain links TRBV12-5 to TRBJ2-3; 7 bases map to TRBD2. CDR3 length: 18 amino acids. Germline CDR1 LGHNT, CDR2 FRNRAP. V lost 0 bases to trimming and J lost 2 bases; unmatched junction nucleotides: 11. The CDR3 is CASGLVIGGTHITDTQYF. CDR3 coding DNA: TGTGCTAGTGGTTTGGTAATCGGGGGGACTCATATCACAGATACGCAGTATTTT.

The V call is TRBV14, the J call TRBJ2-1, with 7 positions matching TRBD1. V shed 1 base and J 9 bases; nucleotides not matched to a gene: 0. The CDR3 contains 12 residues. Germline assignment: CDR1 SGHDN and CDR2 FVKESK. As DNA, the CDR3 is TGTGCCAGCAGCCAAGCAGGGGGTGAGCAGTTCTTC. Translation gives CASSQAGGEQFF.

This clone occurred once. The rearrangement links TRBV14 to TRBJ1-2; D is uncertain. Trimming removed 2 bases at V and 4 bases at J, with 8 bases between. CDR1 SGHDN and CDR2 FVKESK come from the germline V gene. The CDR3 length is 13 residues. In DNA, the CDR3 is TGTGCCAGCAGCCAAAGGGCCCTCTATGGCTACACCTTC. Protein: CASSQRALYGYTF.

This clone turned up a few times. This CDR3 reads CASSWLAGESYEQYF. DNA of the CDR3: TGTGCCAGCAGCTGGCTAGCGGGAGAGTCCTACGAGCAGTACTTC. The chain is built from TRBV5-4 and TRBJ2-7; TRBD2 matches at 10 bases. V dropped 3 bases and J dropped 1; count of bases not matched to a gene: 4. This CDR3 has 15 amino acids. In germline, CDR1 is SGHNT, CDR2 YYREEE (reference sequence).

This chain links TRBV6-6 with TRBJ1-5, with D tentatively TRBD1 (6 bases). With 0 bases removed from V and 9 bases from J, the gap between germline ends came to 12 bases. CDR1 and CDR2 (germline): MNHNY, SVGAGI (reference sequence). CDR3 length equals 14 residues. Here the CDR3 DNA reads TGTGCCAGCAGTTACTCGGCAGGGGCTCCGCCCCAGCATTTT. Its protein is CASSYSAGAPPQHF.